The clone carrying this T cell receptor beta chain has only a few counts. Time point given: technical triplicate 3. The data stem from a study of neurological immune-mediated disorders. TCRdb itself ran the 5' RACE reads through MiXCR, one entry per CDR3 protein. The sample yields around 47,000 distinct CDR3 sequences, about 22% seen once. The CDR3 consists of 15 residues. V lost 6 bases, J lost 5 bases, and 16 bases lay in between. Sequenced material: PBMCs. The TCR originated in a man in his sixties with HTLV-1-associated myelopathy (HAM/TSP). The rearrangement uses TRBV12-3 or TRBV12-4 and TRBJ2-2; tentative D call: TRBD2 (6 bases). The CDR3 is CASRSGLRGTGELFF. The CDR3 nucleotides read TGTGCCAGCAGGTCAGGGTTACGGGGGACCGGGGAGCTGTTTTTT.